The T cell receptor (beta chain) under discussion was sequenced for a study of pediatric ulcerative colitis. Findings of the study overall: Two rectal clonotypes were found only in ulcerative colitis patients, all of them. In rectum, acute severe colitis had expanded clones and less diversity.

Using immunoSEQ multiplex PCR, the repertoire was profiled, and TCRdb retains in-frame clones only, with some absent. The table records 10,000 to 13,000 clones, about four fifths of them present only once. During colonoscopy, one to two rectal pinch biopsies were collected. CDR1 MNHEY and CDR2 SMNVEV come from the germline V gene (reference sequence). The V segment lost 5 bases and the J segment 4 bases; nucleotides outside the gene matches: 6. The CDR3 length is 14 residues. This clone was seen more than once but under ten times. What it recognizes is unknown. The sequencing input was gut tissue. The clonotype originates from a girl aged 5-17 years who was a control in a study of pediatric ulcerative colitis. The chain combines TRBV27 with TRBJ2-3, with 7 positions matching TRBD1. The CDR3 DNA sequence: TGTGCCAGCAGTGCCCGACAGGGTTCAGATACGCAGTATTTT. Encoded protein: CASSARQGSDTQYF.